This is a list of T cell receptor beta chains from one sample in a study of long-term antiretroviral therapy in people with HIV. TCRdb's table, derived via immunoSEQ multiplex PCR, lists solely in-frame clones and lacks some. The sample has 25,000 to 30,000 clones, 82% seen once. The starting material was unsorted PBMCs, obtained 2.9 years after starting antiretroviral therapy. Every receptor here comes from a man between 50 and 59 years old with HIV. The CDR3 runs from the conserved cysteine through the conserved F or W. A D gene is named only where the DNA matches it firmly. Clone size is given for some rows only: seen once, a few or many times, or a class if the clone is expanded.

D gene	clone size	V gene	J gene	CDR3 DNA	CDR3 protein
-	-	TRBV4-3	TRBJ1-1	TGCGCCAGCAGCCAAACGTTGAACACTGAAGCTTTCTTT	CASSQTLNTEAFF
-	-	TRBV27	TRBJ2-7	TGTGCCAGCAGTTTACAGGGGCCCTACGAGCAGTACTTC	CASSLQGPYEQYF
-	-	TRBV19	TRBJ2-1	TGTGCCAGTAGTATTTGGTCAGACAATGAGCAGTTCTTC	CASSIWSDNEQFF
-	-	TRBV6-5	TRBJ1-2	TGTGCCAGCAGTTTAGCGGGAGGCCATGGCTACACCTTC	CASSLAGGHGYTF
-	once	TRBV6-5	TRBJ1-5	TGTGCCAGCAGTTCGAGATTCGAGGGTGGCCAGCCCCAGCATTTT	CASSSRFEGGQPQHF
-	-	TRBV29-1	TRBJ1-2	TGCAGCGTGGCCACGGGAGGGAAGAGTAACTATGGCTACACCTTC	CSVATGGKSNYGYTF
-	-	TRBV28	TRBJ2-4	TGTGCCAGCAGTTTGGGGGGCCCAAAAAGCATTCAGTACTTC	CASSLGGPKSIQYF
TRBD1	-	TRBV27	TRBJ2-1	TGTGCCAGCAGTAGGGACAGCTCCTACAATGAGCAGTTCTTC	CASSRDSSYNEQFF
-	-	TRBV9	TRBJ1-5	TGTGCCAGCAGCGTAACTATCAATCAGCCCCAGCATTTT	CASSVTINQPQHF
-	-	TRBV9	TRBJ2-7	TGTGCCAGCAGCGTAGCCTTAGGGGTCTCCTACGAGCAGTACTTC	CASSVALGVSYEQYF
-	-	TRBV4-2	TRBJ2-3	TGTGCCAGCAGCCAACTAGTTCCGAGGGGAGTGGATAGTGCAGATACGCAGTATTTT	CASSQLVPRGVDSADTQYF
-	-	TRBV7-2	TRBJ1-1	TGTGCCAGCAGCCCCCTCCAGGGGCTGAGAACTGAAGCTTTCTTT	CASSPLQGLRTEAFF
TRBD1	once	TRBV30	TRBJ2-7	TGTGCCTGGAGTGGTGAACAGGGGGCAGGGTACGAGCAGTACTTC	CAWSGEQGAGYEQYF
TRBD2	-	TRBV19	TRBJ2-2	TGTGCCAGTAGTATTGGGCTAGCGGGCACCGGGGAGCTGTTTTTT	CASSIGLAGTGELFF
TRBD1	-	TRBV18	TRBJ1-1	TGTGCCAGCTCACAAGACAGGGCCGAAGCTTTCTTT	CASSQDRAEAFF
-	-	TRBV5-1	TRBJ1-1	TGCGCCAGCAGCACTGAATTGAACACTGAAGCTTTCTTT	CASSTELNTEAFF
TRBD1	few	TRBV28	TRBJ2-1	TGTGCCAGCAGGGGGGACAGGGCGAACAATGAGCAGTTCTTC	CASRGDRANNEQFF
-	once	TRBV28	TRBJ2-7	TGTGCCAGCGGTCCCTACGAGCAGTACTTC	CASGPYEQYF
-	-	TRBV18	TRBJ2-1	TGTGCCAGCTCACCAATAACGGACTACGGGGAGCAGTTCTTC	CASSPITDYGEQFF
-	-	TRBV28	TRBJ1-6	TGTGCCAGCAGTACCCGGACGACAGCTAGCTCCTATAATTCACCCCTCCACTTT	CASSTRTTASSYNSPLHF
TRBD1	-	TRBV5-1	TRBJ2-2	TGCGCCAGCAGCTTGTACCAGGGGGTTTCTAACGGGGAGCTGTTTTTT	CASSLYQGVSNGELFF
-	few	TRBV4-3	TRBJ2-3	TGCGCCAGCAGCCAAGATACGGGGTCGGATACGCAGTATTTT	CASSQDTGSDTQYF
TRBD2	few	TRBV10-3	TRBJ2-7	TGTGCCATCGGCCGGGGGGCCTACGAGCAGTACTTC	CAIGRGAYEQYF
-	-	TRBV4-1	TRBJ2-2	TGCGCCAGCAGCCAAGAGGTAGCCCTCCCCGGGGAGCTGTTTTTT	CASSQEVALPGELFF
-	-	TRBV6-5	TRBJ2-7	TGTGCCAGCAGCCCCGACTGGCCGGGGGTCTACGAGCAGTACTTC	CASSPDWPGVYEQYF
TRBD1	once	TRBV7-2	TRBJ1-6	TGTGCCAGCAGCTCTCTGACAGGGGGCTATTCACCCCTCCACTTT	CASSSLTGGYSPLHF
-	-	TRBV6-1	TRBJ2-5	TGTGCCAGCAGTGAGACCCCTCGGTGGGAGACCCAGTACTTC	CASSETPRWETQYF
-	few	TRBV19	TRBJ1-3	TGTGCCAGTAGTAGCGCAGGTCGATCTGGAAACACCATATATTTT	CASSSAGRSGNTIYF
-	few	TRBV6-5	TRBJ1-6	TGTGCCAGCAGCCGGACAGTCTATAATTCACCCCTCCACTTT	CASSRTVYNSPLHF
-	-	TRBV10-3	TRBJ2-2	TGTGCCATCAGTGACCCTCGGACAGATCCGACGAACACCGGGGAGCTGTTTTTT	CAISDPRTDPTNTGELFF
-	-	TRBV6-5	TRBJ1-2	TGTGCCAGCAGTTCCCGGGGGCTGCTCTATGGCTACACCTTC	CASSSRGLLYGYTF
TRBD2	-	TRBV5-4	TRBJ2-1	TGTGCCAGCAGCGCGGGACTAGCGGGGGGTGATGAGCAGTTCTTC	CASSAGLAGGDEQFF
TRBD1	-	TRBV4-2	TRBJ1-4	TGTGCCAGCAGCCAAGATAGGGGGACAGGGGGGAAAAAACTGTTTTTT	CASSQDRGTGGKKLFF
TRBD1	-	TRBV6-1	TRBJ1-3	TGTGCCAGCAGGCCAGACCGGGACAGGCCGCTTTTT	CASRPDRDRPLF
-	-	TRBV5-1	TRBJ2-7	TGCGCCAGCAGCGCCAGGGTAGGGGGCTCCTACGAGCAGTACTTC	CASSARVGGSYEQYF
-	-	TRBV14	TRBJ1-2	TGTGCCAGCAGCCAAATGGCAGGGACTAACTATGGCTACACCTTC	CASSQMAGTNYGYTF
-	-	TRBV30	TRBJ1-6	TGTGCCTGCGACAAAATGCGGAATTCACCCCTCCACTTT	CACDKMRNSPLHF
-	once	TRBV10-3	TRBJ2-3	TGTGCCATCAGTATTACCCGTGGCCTGTACACAGATACGCAGTATTTT	CAISITRGLYTDTQYF
TRBD1	-	TRBV19	TRBJ2-7	TGTGCCAGTAGTGGGACAGGCGGCTACGAGCAGTACTTC	CASSGTGGYEQYF
TRBD1	-	TRBV5-8	TRBJ1-5	TGTGCCAGCAGACAACGCGCGACAGGGAATCAGCCCCAGCATTTT	CASRQRATGNQPQHF
-	-	TRBV5-8	TRBJ1-1	TGTGCCAGCAGCTTGGTTGGGGCGGGGGCGTCTTCAGCTTTCTTT	CASSLVGAGASSAFF
-	-	TRBV6-6	TRBJ1-1	TGTGCCAGCAGGGCGACAATGAACACTGAAGCTTTCTTT	CASRATMNTEAFF
-	once	TRBV28	TRBJ2-5	TGTGCCAGCAGTTTGACAGTTTCTCAAGAGACCCAGTACTTC	CASSLTVSQETQYF
TRBD1	once	TRBV19	TRBJ1-1	TGTGCCAGTAGTATAACAGGGGGAAACACTGAAGCTTTCTTT	CASSITGGNTEAFF
TRBD1	-	TRBV27	TRBJ1-5	TGTGCCAGCAGTCCCCTAGGGACAGTTGGGCCCCAGCATTTT	CASSPLGTVGPQHF
TRBD2	-	TRBV9	TRBJ2-1	TGTGCCAGCAGCTCTAGCGGCTACAATGAGCAGTTCTTC	CASSSSGYNEQFF
-	-	TRBV11-2	TRBJ2-2	TGTGCCAGCAGCCCCGAAAGGGTGTACGGGGAGCTGTTTTTT	CASSPERVYGELFF
-	-	TRBV30	TRBJ2-7	TGTGCCTGGAGTAACAGGGTTAACTACGAGCAGTACTTC	CAWSNRVNYEQYF
-	-	TRBV6-5	TRBJ1-2	TGTGCCAGCAGGGAGGGGAAATACTATGGCTACACCTTC	CASREGKYYGYTF
TRBD2	once	TRBV19	TRBJ2-1	TGTGCCAGTAGTATCGGGAGGTCGAATGAGCAGTTCTTC	CASSIGRSNEQFF
-	-	TRBV5-1	TRBJ2-5	TGCGCCAGCAGCGTCCTAGGACTTTTGGAAGAGACCCAGTACTTC	CASSVLGLLEETQYF
-	-	TRBV15	TRBJ2-7	TGTGCCACCAGCCAGGAAGTGGGGTCCTACGAGCAGTACTTC	CATSQEVGSYEQYF
-	-	TRBV5-1	TRBJ1-4	TGCGCCAGCAGCTTCAATGGGGCCACTAATGAAAAACTGTTTTTT	CASSFNGATNEKLFF
TRBD2	-	TRBV19	TRBJ2-1	TGTGCCAGTCAACTGGTAGCGGGGGGGCGTAATGAGCAGTTCTTC	CASQLVAGGRNEQFF
TRBD1	-	TRBV6-6	TRBJ2-7	TGTGCCAGCAGTTCCGGGACAGGGGGATTCTACGAGCAGTACTTC	CASSSGTGGFYEQYF
-	-	TRBV28	TRBJ1-6	TGTGCCAGCAGTTTAGGGGGCCATAATTCACCCCTCCACTTT	CASSLGGHNSPLHF
-	-	TRBV6-5	TRBJ2-7	TGTGCCAGCAGTTACTCGAGGCAGTACGAGCAGTACTTC	CASSYSRQYEQYF
TRBD1	few	TRBV5-6	TRBJ1-2	TGTGCCAGCAGCTTGAACGGGGACAGCCTCTATGGCTACACCTTC	CASSLNGDSLYGYTF
-	-	TRBV5-1	TRBJ2-5	TGCGCCAGCAGCTTCGGGGAGACCCAGTACTTC	CASSFGETQYF